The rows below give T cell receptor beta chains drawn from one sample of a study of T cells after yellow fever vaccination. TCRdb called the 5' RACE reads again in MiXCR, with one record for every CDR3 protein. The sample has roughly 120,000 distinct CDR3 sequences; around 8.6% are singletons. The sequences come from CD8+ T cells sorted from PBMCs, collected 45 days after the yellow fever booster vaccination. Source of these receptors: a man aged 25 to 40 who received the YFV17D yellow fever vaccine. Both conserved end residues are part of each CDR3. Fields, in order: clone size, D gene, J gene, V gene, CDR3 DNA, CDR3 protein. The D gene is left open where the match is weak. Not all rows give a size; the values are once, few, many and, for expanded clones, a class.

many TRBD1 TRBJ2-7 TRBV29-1 TGCAGCGTTGATACCGGGACAGCTCCCGGGCAGTACTTC CSVDTGTAPGQYF
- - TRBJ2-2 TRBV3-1 TGTGCCATCAGTCAGATCCTAGGGGGGAGACCCACGAACACCGGGGAGCTGTTTTTT CAISQILGGRPTNTGELFF
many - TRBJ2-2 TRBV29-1 TGCAGCGTGAGGCAGGGTTTGAACACCGGGGAGCTGTTTTTT CSVRQGLNTGELFF
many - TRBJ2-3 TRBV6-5 TGTGCCAGCAGGGGGGATGGGAGGTGGAGCACAGATACGCAGTATTTT CASRGDGRWSTDTQYF
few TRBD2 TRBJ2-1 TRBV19 TGTGCCAGTAGTATAGGCCGGAAGGACGGACTAGCAATCGATGAGCAGTTCTTC CASSIGRKDGLAIDEQFF
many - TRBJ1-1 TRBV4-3 TGCGCCAGCAGCCAAGATTGGGGGGTAGTGGAAGCTTTCTTT CASSQDWGVVEAFF
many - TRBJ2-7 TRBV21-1 TGTGCCAGCAGCACCGGGGCCGAGCAGTACTTC CASSTGAEQYF
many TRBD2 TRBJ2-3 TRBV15 TGTGCCACCAGCGGATGGACTAGCGGGATCTCGGACACGCAGTATTTT CATSGWTSGISDTQYF
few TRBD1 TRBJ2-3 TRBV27 TGTGCCAGCATGGGGACAGCAGATACGCAGTATTTT CASMGTADTQYF
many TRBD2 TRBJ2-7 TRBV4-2 TGTGCCAGCAGCCAAGACCGACTAGCGGGAACCTACGAGCAGTACTTC CASSQDRLAGTYEQYF
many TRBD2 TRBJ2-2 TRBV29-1 TGCAGCGTTGCGGGGAGGGCCGGGGAGCTGTTTTTT CSVAGRAGELFF
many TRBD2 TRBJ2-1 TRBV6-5 TGTGCCAGCAGTTATGGACTAGCGAGCCATGAGCAGTTCTTC CASSYGLASHEQFF
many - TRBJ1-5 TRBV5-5 TGTGCCAGCAGCCAGACAACGGACCCATCCGCCCGGCCCCAGCATTTT CASSQTTDPSARPQHF
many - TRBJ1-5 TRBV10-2 TGCGCCAGCAGTGAGGGGCGGTATAGCGGTCAGCCCCAGCATTTT CASSEGRYSGQPQHF
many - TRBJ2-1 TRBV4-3 TGCGCCAGCAGCCAAGATCCTTTGGGGCGTGAGCAGTTCTTC CASSQDPLGREQFF
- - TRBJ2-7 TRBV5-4 TGTGCCAGCAGCGACGTGGGACACCGCTACGAGCAGTACTTC CASSDVGHRYEQYF
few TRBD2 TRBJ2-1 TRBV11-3 TGTGCCAGCAGCGTTAGGGCGACTAGCGGGATTGATGAGCAGTTCTTC CASSVRATSGIDEQFF